This TCR beta chain originates from a study of T-cell memory formation after mild COVID-19. Study-wide results and limits: Clones contracting across day 15 to 85 had a balanced CD4/CD8 profile; later expanding clones leaned CD4+.

This clonotype turned up a few times. The antigen is not known. TCRdb fed the 5' RACE reads into MiXCR, producing one record per CDR3 protein. The table has roughly 110,000 distinct CDR3 sequences, about a fifth seen once. The CDR3 covers 14 residues. CDR1 MNHEY and CDR2 SVGEGT come from the germline V gene. Between the trimmed V and J ends, which lost 0 bases and 2 bases, there was a span of 5 bases. V usage is TRBV6-2 or TRBV6-3 and J usage is TRBJ1-5; D gene ambiguous. Sequenced material: PBMCs or a T cell subset sorted from them (not recorded which). The receptor was isolated from a man aged 18 to 35 who had mild COVID-19 (a few samples of this study predate the infection). Cell type and time point are not known. The CDR3 spells CASSYSGGNQPQHF. The CDR3 DNA reads as TGTGCCAGCAGTTACTCCGGGGGCAATCAGCCCCAGCATTTT.